This TCR beta chain was found in a study of spatial heterogeneity in lung cancer. Noted time point: blood at routine non-recurrence follow-up after resection. The authors sequenced whole RNA from tumor, nontumor lung or frozen PBMC without sorting. The CDR3 sequence is 18 residues long. The V gene's germline CDR1 is SSHAT and CDR2 FNYEAQ (reference sequence). TCRdb re-called the 5' RACE reads through MiXCR, storing one row per CDR3 protein. Of fewer than 55,000 distinct CDR3 sequences detected, 6% to 8.5% appear once; the ten largest clones hold around 35%. About this clonotype itself: One junction end disagrees with the germline gene, perhaps due to a read error.

The V call is TRBV7-7, the J call TRBJ2-5; TRBD2 aligns across 14 bases. The TCR was taken from a female donor with early-stage non-small cell lung cancer. The sample here was PBMCs, taken at follow-up. The CDR3 DNA is TGTGCTAGCAGCTCCAGACTAGCGGGGGGGCCATCGACGGAGACCCAGTACTTC. Its protein product is CASSSRLAGGPSTETQYF.